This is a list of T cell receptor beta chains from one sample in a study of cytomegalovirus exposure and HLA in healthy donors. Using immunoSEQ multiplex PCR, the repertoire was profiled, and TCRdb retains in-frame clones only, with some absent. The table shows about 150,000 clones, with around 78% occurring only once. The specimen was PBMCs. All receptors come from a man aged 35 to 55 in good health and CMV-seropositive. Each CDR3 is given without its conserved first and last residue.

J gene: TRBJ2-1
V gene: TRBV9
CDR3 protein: ASSGTGTSRYEQF

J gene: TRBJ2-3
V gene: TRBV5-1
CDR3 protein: ASKSGTAITDTQY

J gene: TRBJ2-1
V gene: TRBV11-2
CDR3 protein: ASSPRLAGLGNEQF

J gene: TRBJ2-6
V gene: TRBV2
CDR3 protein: ASQGGLSGANVLT

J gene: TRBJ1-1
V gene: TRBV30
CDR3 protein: AWTRGQLNTEAF

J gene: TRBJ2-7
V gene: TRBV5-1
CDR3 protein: ASSPREVSYEQY

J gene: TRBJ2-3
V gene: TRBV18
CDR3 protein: ASSPGLAERLPTDTQY

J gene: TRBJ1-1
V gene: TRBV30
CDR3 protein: AWSTGKRNTEAF

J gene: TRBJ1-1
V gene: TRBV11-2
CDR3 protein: ASSSQGGTEAF

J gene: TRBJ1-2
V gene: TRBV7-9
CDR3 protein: ASSLAGGYGYT

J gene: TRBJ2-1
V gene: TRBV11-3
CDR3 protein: ASSRRQGVGDEQF

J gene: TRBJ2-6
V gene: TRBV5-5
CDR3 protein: ASSPWTGEVSGANVLT

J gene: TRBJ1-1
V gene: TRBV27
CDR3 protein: ASRGIGTEAF

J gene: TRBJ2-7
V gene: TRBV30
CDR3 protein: ALERGPYEQY

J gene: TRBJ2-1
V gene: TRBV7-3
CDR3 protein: ASSLTKVQYNEQF

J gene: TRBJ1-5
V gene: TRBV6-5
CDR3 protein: ASSFNTGHNQPQH

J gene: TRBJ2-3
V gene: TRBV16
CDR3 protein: ASSQWAGVADTQY

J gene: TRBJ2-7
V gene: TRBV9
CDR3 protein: ASSVGNRGIEQY

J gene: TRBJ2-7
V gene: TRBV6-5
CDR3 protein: ASSYGRERGDEQY

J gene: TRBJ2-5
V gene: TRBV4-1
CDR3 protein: ASSQRRAQETQY

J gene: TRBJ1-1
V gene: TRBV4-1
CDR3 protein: ASSRDNTEGNTEAF

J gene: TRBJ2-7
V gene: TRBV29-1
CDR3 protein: SVEDVGVEQY

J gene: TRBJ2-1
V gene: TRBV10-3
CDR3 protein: AISGRDEQF